Listed here are 5 T cell receptor beta chains from one sample, sequenced in a study of shared clonotypes between healthy human individuals. Produced via immunoSEQ multiplex PCR; TCRdb's table is partial and in-frame only. The repertoire consists of about 2 million clones, with 95% occurring once and the leading ten covering about 0.13%. Sample: naive CD4+ T cells sorted from blood. Subset noted: CD45RA+ positively selected. The receptors here all came from a man aged 18 to 35 in good health.

V gene TRBV6-4 combines with J gene TRBJ2-5, with 9 bases matching TRBD1. With V trimmed by 4 bases and J by 5 bases, 8 bases remained unmatched. This CDR3 has 15 amino acids. Germline V CDR1 and CDR2: MRHNA, SNTAGT. The CDR3 DNA reads TGTGCCAGCAGTGCCAGGACAGGGGCCGGGGAGACCCAGTACTTC. Protein: CASSARTGAGETQYF.

The CDR3 loop is CASSLTDSVYGYTF. In nucleotides, the CDR3 is TGCGCCAGCAGCCTGACCGACAGCGTCTATGGCTACACCTTC. This sequence joins TRBV5-1 and TRBJ1-2, with D perhaps TRBD1 (5 bases). CDR3 size: 14 residues. CDR1 is SGHRS, CDR2 YFSETQ, per germline. Trimming shortened V by 4 bases and J by 4 bases, and 14 bases separated the two germline ends.

Only one count was recorded for this clone. The chain couples TRBV6-1 to TRBJ1-1; D unresolved. This CDR3 contains 12 residues. Trimming removed 3 bases from V and 11 bases from J, with 13 bases in between. Germline CDR1 and CDR2: MNHNS and SASEGT. The CDR3 sequence is CASSELQNRAFF. DNA of the CDR3: TGTGCCAGCAGTGAGTTACAAAACCGGGCTTTCTTT.

This chain connects TRBV6-6 to TRBJ1-6; D call uncertain. CDR3 size: 12 residues. The V gene lost 5 bases and the J gene lost 14 bases, with 13 bases spanning the gap. In germline, CDR1 is MNHNY, CDR2 SVGAGI (reference sequence). Written as DNA, the CDR3 is TGTGCCAGCAGTCAACCGATTCCGTCCCTCCACTTT. Translating gives CASSQPIPSLHF.

The chain employs TRBV30 and TRBJ1-2, with D unresolved. The CDR3 has 12 residues. V was clipped by 7 bases and J by 5 bases, with 14 bases between them. Germline V gene sequence: CDR1 GTSNPN, CDR2 SVGIG (reference sequence). The CDR3 coding sequence is TGTGCCTTTAGTCAGACGTCATATGGCTACACCTTC. It codes for CAFSQTSYGYTF.